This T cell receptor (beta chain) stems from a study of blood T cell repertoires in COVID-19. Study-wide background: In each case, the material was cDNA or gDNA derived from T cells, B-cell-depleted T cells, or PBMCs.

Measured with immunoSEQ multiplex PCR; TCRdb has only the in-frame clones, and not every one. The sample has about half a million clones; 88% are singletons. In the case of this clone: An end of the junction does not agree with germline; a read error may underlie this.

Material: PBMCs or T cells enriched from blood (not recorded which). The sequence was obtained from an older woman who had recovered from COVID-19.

The CDR3 loop reads CAGSEEDRGFYGYTF. CDR3 nucleotides: TGTGCCGGCAGTGAGGAGGACAGGGGATTCTATGGCTACACCTTC. This chain joins TRBV2 and TRBJ1-2; 9 bases are shared with TRBD1. The CDR3 spans 15 residues. Per germline, CDR1 SNHLY and CDR2 FYNNEI.